This T cell receptor beta chain was documented in a study of beta chain features in type 1 diabetes. Study-level points and caveats: TCRB repertoires of naive, central memory and Treg cells appeared more similar among patients than among healthy donors.

V lost 4 bases, J lost 2 bases, and 12 bases stayed unmatched. The germline CDR1 and CDR2 sequences are SGHTA and FQGNSA. CDR3 size: 18 residues. The sequenced template was cDNA made from the entire isolated RNA. Method: immunoSEQ multiplex PCR; TCRdb's copy keeps in-frame clones and lacks some. Of about 260,000 clones in the sample, more than 65% were seen once. With regard to this clone: The antigen is not known.

The genes are TRBV7-2 and TRBJ2-3; 10 bases are a match to TRBD2. The receptor's source is a man aged 25-40 years in good health. The sample comprised naive CD4+ T cells from blood. The CDR3 protein is CASSSLWALAGTTDTQYF. The CDR3 DNA reads TGTGCCAGCAGCTCCTTATGGGCACTAGCGGGAACCACAGATACGCAGTATTTT.